The clone carrying this T cell receptor (beta chain) was seen a few times. The antigen is not known. The CDR3 is 14 residues long. In germline, CDR1 is WNHNN, CDR2 SYGVQD (reference sequence). Trimming removed 4 bases at V and 2 bases at J, with 12 bases between. Sequencing was performed with immunoSEQ multiplex PCR; in TCRdb, only in-frame clones are kept and a portion is missing. The sample has 100,000 to 150,000 clones; 91% are singletons. Second-dose recipients at about 4 or about 12 weeks were treated as one pooled group. This record comes from a study of T cell responses to AZD1222 COVID-19 vaccine. Notes on the study in general: Spike-wide vaccine-associated CD4 TCRs dominated at 160-218 and 743-854.

Source: peripheral blood, taken 28 days after the second AZD1222 dose. This clonotype originated in an adult who received the AZD1222 COVID-19 vaccine. V gene TRBV10-1 combines with J gene TRBJ2-7; D remains ambiguous. The CDR3, as DNA: TGCGCCAGCAGTGTACCTAAGCTACCCTACGAGCAGTACGTC. It codes for CASSVPKLPYEQYV.